This passage covers 31 T cell receptor beta chains from one sample sequenced in a study of T cell changes during pregnancy in multiple sclerosis. The method was immunoSEQ multiplex PCR; TCRdb's version includes in-frame clones alone and lacks a portion of them. The sample contains around 63,000 clones, around 92% of which appear only once. The source material was peripheral blood, sampled after pregnancy. These receptors were taken from a female donor in good health, enrolled as a control in a pregnancy study.

This chain joins TRBV7-6 and TRBJ2-7; no clear D gene. With 1 base removed from V and 5 bases from J, the gap between germline ends came to 21 bases. This CDR3 comprises 17 residues. CDR1 is SGHVS and CDR2 is FNYEAQ in the germline V gene. CDR3 in amino acids: CASSLGPRGALPNEQYF. The CDR3 DNA sequence: TGTGCCAGCAGCTTAGGCCCCCGTGGTGCTCTACCTAACGAGCAGTACTTC.

V gene TRBV5-4 combines with J gene TRBJ2-3; 10 nucleotides line up with TRBD1. The CDR3 runs 16 residues. V lost 3 bases and J lost 0; bases outside the gene matches: 4. The V gene's germline CDR1 is SGHNT and CDR2 YYREEE (reference sequence). The CDR3 is CASSWGTGVSTDTQYF. DNA of the CDR3: TGTGCCAGCAGCTGGGGGACAGGGGTTAGCACAGATACGCAGTATTTT.

The chain uses TRBV6-4 and TRBJ1-1; 9 bases match TRBD1. Germline V lookup: CDR1 MRHNA, CDR2 SNTAGT. The CDR3 spans 14 residues. V lost 5 bases and J lost 4; bases outside the gene matches: 5. The CDR3 protein is CASSTGGGGTEAFF. CDR3 in DNA: TGTGCCAGCAGTACAGGGGGCGGCGGCACTGAAGCTTTCTTT.

The chain joins TRBV7-3 to TRBJ1-1; no clear D gene. The CDR3 has 13 amino acids. Germline-derived CDR1 and CDR2 are SGHTA and FQGTGA. V lost 4 bases and J 0 bases, leaving 6 bases between the germline ends. The CDR3 spells CASSSEVNTEAFF. DNA of the CDR3: TGTGCCAGCAGCTCTGAGGTGAACACTGAAGCTTTCTTT.

J is TRBJ1-1 and V is TRBV29-1; D may be TRBD1 (5 bases). V dropped 4 bases and J dropped 1 base, with 10 bases sitting between them. The CDR3 is made up of 13 amino acids. CDR1 and CDR2 (germline): SQVTM, ANQGSEA. The CDR3 DNA sequence: TGCAGCGTTGTCAAGGGGAAGAACACTGAAGCTTTCTTT. It is translated as CSVVKGKNTEAFF.

J is TRBJ1-6 and V is TRBV30, with D possibly being TRBD1 (5 bases). Germline-derived CDR1 and CDR2 are GTSNPN and SVGIG (reference sequence). CDR3 size: 18 residues. V lost 5 bases and J 7 bases, leaving 27 bases between the germline ends. CDR3 DNA: TGTGCCTGGTGGGGGGACTCTGGCAGACCCCTCGGAAATTCACCCCTCCACTTT. Translating gives CAWWGDSGRPLGNSPLHF.

The rearrangement joins TRBV11-3 to TRBJ1-2; no clear D gene. This CDR3 region has 16 residues. The germline V and J ends were trimmed by 5 bases and 4 bases, with 20 bases remaining between them. CDR1 is SGHNT, CDR2 YENEEA, per germline. CDR3 in DNA: TGTGCCAGCAGCCCAATCACGGGTGATGGTGGCTATGGCTACACCTTC. Its translation is CASSPITGDGGYGYTF. Full variable domain (rest looked up from reference TRBV11-3 and TRBJ1-2): EAGVVQSPRYKIIEKKQPVAFWCNPISGHNTLYWYLQNLGQGPELLIRYENEEAVDDSQLPKDRFSAERLKGVDSTLKIQPAELGDSAVYLCASSPITGDGGYGYTFGSGTRLTVV.

The chain uses TRBV5-1 and TRBJ2-5, with 10 bases aligning to TRBD2. The CDR3 length is 16 residues. V shed 4 bases and J 2 bases; nucleotides not matched to a gene: 8. From germline, CDR1 is SGHRS and CDR2 YFSETQ. CDR3 sequence (DNA): TGCGCCAGCAGCCTAGGACTAGCGGAGTCTCAAGAGACCCAGTACTTC. This sequence encodes CASSLGLAESQETQYF.

V is TRBV7-9 and J is TRBJ1-1, with a tentative D call TRBD1 (5 bases). The CDR3 contains 16 residues. The ends were cut back, 3 bases at V and 1 base at J, with 15 bases in the middle. CDR1 is SEHNR, CDR2 FQNEAQ, per germline (reference sequence). The CDR3 DNA follows: TGTGCCAGCAGCTTGGGGGGTGAGGGGAAGAACACTGAAGCTTTCTTT. Translating it yields CASSLGGEGKNTEAFF.

The chain combines TRBV7-3 with TRBJ2-3, with 10 bases aligning to TRBD2. CDR1 SGHTA and CDR2 FQGTGA come from the germline V gene. V lost 1 base to trimming and J lost 1 base; unmatched junction nucleotides: 2. CDR3 length: 16 residues. The CDR3 coding sequence is TGTGCCAGCAGCTTAATTACTAGCGGGGGCACAGATACGCAGTATTTT. Translation gives CASSLITSGGTDTQYF.

The V gene is TRBV6-6, the J gene TRBJ2-4; 7 positions match TRBD1. Germline V lookup: CDR1 MNHNY, CDR2 SVGAGI (reference sequence). V shed 2 bases, J shed 5 bases, and the junction held 3 bases outside the gene matches. The CDR3 is 14 residues long. For the CDR3, the DNA is TGTGCCAGCAGTTACCGGGACAGAGAAAACATTCAGTACTTC. Residues: CASSYRDRENIQYF.

The CDR3: CASSPPPVPGNTIYF. The DNA of the CDR3 is TGTGCCAGCTCACCACCCCCAGTACCTGGAAACACCATATATTTT. This chain joins TRBV18 and TRBJ1-3, with no clear D. Trimming cost V 0 bases and J 2 bases, with 8 bases left between them. Germline CDR1 reads KGHSH; CDR2 reads LQKENI. The CDR3 covers 15 residues. The full variable domain, rest sourced from reference TRBV18 and TRBJ1-3, is NAGVMQNPRHLVRRRGQEARLRCSPMKGHSHVYWYRQLPEEGLKFMVYLQKENIIDESGMPKERFSAEFPKEGPSILRIQQVVRGDSAAYFCASSPPPVPGNTIYFGEGSWLTVV.

The chain carries TRBV9 and TRBJ2-7; possible D gene TRBD2, 5 bases. This CDR3 has 13 amino acids. The germline CDR1 and CDR2 sequences are SGDLS and YYNGEE. The V end lost 0 bases, the J end lost 6 bases, and 10 bases lay between the germline ends. The CDR3 here is CASSVDPRGEQYF. As DNA, the CDR3 is TGTGCCAGCAGCGTAGATCCTCGGGGCGAGCAGTACTTC.

V gene TRBV10-3 combines with J gene TRBJ1-1; perhaps TRBD1 as D (6 bases). Germline-derived CDR1 and CDR2 are ENHRY and SYGVKD. The CDR3 loop spans 14 amino acids. V was pared by 3 bases and J by 4 bases, with 12 bases between. CDR3 amino acids: CAISDRQGTTEAFF. Written as DNA, the CDR3 is TGTGCCATCAGTGACCGGCAGGGGACCACTGAAGCTTTCTTT.

V is TRBV15 and J is TRBJ1-6; D uncertain. This CDR3 is built from 16 residues. V was trimmed by 0 bases and J by 1 base, leaving 7 bases between them. Germline V gene data show CDR1 as LNHNV and CDR2 as YYDKDF (reference sequence). DNA of the CDR3: TGTGCCACCAGCAGAGAGGCAGGTTCCTATAATTCACCCCTCCACTTT. Translated, it gives CATSREAGSYNSPLHF.

V and J are TRBV6-4 and TRBJ1-2; D not certain. Germline values: CDR1 MRHNA, CDR2 SNTAGT. The CDR3 sequence is 15 residues long. Trimming stripped 7 bases from V and 1 base from J, with 16 bases between. CDR3 residues: CASTLWRLDNYGYTF. The CDR3, as DNA: TGTGCCAGCACCCTCTGGAGGTTAGATAACTATGGCTACACCTTC.

This chain connects TRBV5-1 to TRBJ1-1; 8 bases are shared with TRBD1. With 4 bases clipped from V and 0 bases from J, the junction kept 5 bases outside the gene matches. CDR1 SGHRS and CDR2 YFSETQ come from the germline V gene. The CDR3 has 15 residues. Here the CDR3 DNA reads TGCGCCAGCAGCACTGGACAGGGTATGAACACTGAAGCTTTCTTT. Its translation is CASSTGQGMNTEAFF.

The chain recombines TRBV4-1 with TRBJ1-1, with 12 positions matching TRBD1. Germline V gives CDR1 MGHRA, CDR2 YSYEKL. With V trimmed by 0 bases and J by 11 bases, 7 bases remained unmatched. CDR3 length equals 15 residues. Here the CDR3 reads CASSQEGDRGQGAFF. The CDR3 nucleotides are TGCGCCAGCAGCCAAGAGGGGGACAGGGGGCAAGGGGCTTTCTTT.

The V gene is TRBV30, the J gene TRBJ1-3; a possible D gene is TRBD1 (5 bases). The V gene's germline CDR1 is GTSNPN and CDR2 SVGIG (reference sequence). CDR3 length: 17 amino acids. The ends were cut back, 2 bases at V and 2 bases at J, with 19 bases in the middle. The CDR3 reads CAWSRGTGGETGNTIYF. The CDR3 coding sequence is TGTGCCTGGAGTCGGGGGACCGGCGGGGAAACTGGAAACACCATATATTTT.

This sequence joins TRBV4-1 and TRBJ1-4; TRBD1 matches 12 bases. From germline, CDR1 is MGHRA and CDR2 YSYEKL. V gave up 4 bases and J gave up 13 bases; unmatched junction bases: 13. The CDR3 consists of 16 residues. CDR3 sequence (DNA): TGCGCCAGCAGCCGGGGACAGGGGGCCTTGAATGTAGGACTGTTTTTT. Protein sequence: CASSRGQGALNVGLFF.

The chain employs TRBV7-2 and TRBJ1-2; D perhaps matches TRBD1 (6 bases). Germline V gene data show CDR1 as SGHTA and CDR2 as FQGNSA. Trimming took off 1 base at V and 11 bases at J, with 23 bases between the two ends. The CDR3 is 16 amino acids. CDR3 loop: CASSLEGPGAPSGYTF. The CDR3, as DNA: TGTGCCAGCAGCTTAGAAGGGCCAGGGGCGCCATCAGGTTACACCTTC.

The chain employs TRBV30 and TRBJ2-5; maybe TRBD1 (6 bases). CDR1 and CDR2 from the germline V gene are GTSNPN and SVGIG (reference sequence). V lost 4 bases to trimming and J lost 1 base, with 16 bases between them. The CDR3 covers 15 residues. CDR3 DNA: TGTGCCTGGAATGGGGTGGGGGCGACCCAAGAGACCCAGTACTTC. It specifies CAWNGVGATQETQYF. The full variable domain, rest sourced from reference TRBV30 and TRBJ2-5, is SQTIHQWPATLVQPVGSPLSLECTVEGTSNPNLYWYRQAAGRGLQLLFYSVGIGQISSEVPQNLSASRPQDRQFILSSKKLLLSDSGFYLCAWNGVGATQETQYFGPGTRLLVL.

This clone is a singleton in its sample. This sequence joins TRBV7-9 and TRBJ2-2; 10 bases agree with TRBD2. Germline CDR1 SEHNR, CDR2 FQNEAQ (reference sequence). This CDR3 is 17 amino acids long. Trimming at V came to 5 bases and at J to 3 bases, leaving 9 bases not matched to a gene. The CDR3 spells CASSLQRGGLDTGELFF. In DNA, the CDR3 is TGTGCCAGCAGCCTCCAGCGGGGGGGTTTGGACACCGGGGAGCTGTTTTTT.

The chain links TRBV5-1 to TRBJ2-7; 7 nucleotides line up with TRBD1. Losses at the gene ends were 4 bases for V and 2 bases for J; bases not matched to a gene: 6. The CDR3 sequence is 14 residues long. The germline V gene has CDR1 SGHRS and CDR2 YFSETQ. CDR3 amino acids: CASSILGGTYEQYF. CDR3 DNA: TGCGCCAGCAGCATACTAGGGGGCACCTACGAGCAGTACTTC. The full variable domain, rest sourced from reference TRBV5-1 and TRBJ2-7, is KAGVTQTPRYLIKTRGQQVTLSCSPISGHRSVSWYQQTPGQGLQFLFEYFSETQRNKGNFPGRFSGRQFSNSRSEMNVSTLELGDSALYLCASSILGGTYEQYFGPGTRLTVT.

The gene calls are TRBV5-1 and TRBJ2-5, with 8 bases matching TRBD1. Germline values: CDR1 SGHRS, CDR2 YFSETQ. J gave up 3 bases and V 5 bases, and 9 bases lay outside the gene matches. The CDR3 has 15 residues. CDR3 protein: CASRVGQAIKETQYF. The CDR3 DNA sequence: TGCGCCAGCAGGGTGGGACAGGCGATTAAAGAGACCCAGTACTTC. The variable domain in full, with the rest retrieved from reference TRBV5-1 and TRBJ2-5, is KAGVTQTPRYLIKTRGQQVTLSCSPISGHRSVSWYQQTPGQGLQFLFEYFSETQRNKGNFPGRFSGRQFSNSRSEMNVSTLELGDSALYLCASRVGQAIKETQYFGPGTRLLVL.

The CDR3 spells CASSVGAARIGLETQYF. CDR3 coding DNA: TGTGCCAGCAGCGTAGGAGCAGCTAGGATTGGATTAGAGACCCAGTACTTC. This sequence joins TRBV9 and TRBJ2-5; D uncertain. V lost 0 bases to trimming and J lost 4 bases, with 19 bases between them. The germline gives CDR1 SGDLS, CDR2 YYNGEE. This CDR3 contains 17 residues.

The genes are TRBV20-1 and TRBJ2-5, with TRBD1 as a possible D gene (5 bases). CDR1 and CDR2 (germline): DFQATT, SNEGSKA (reference sequence). The CDR3 sequence is 11 residues long. V was cut by 3 bases and J by 5 bases, with 7 bases left in between. CDR3 nucleotide sequence: TGCAGTGCTAGGCAGGGTGAGACCCAGTACTTC. Translated: CSARQGETQYF.

On this clone itself: The same CDR3 is also encoded by other DNA sequences in this sample. This chain links TRBV7-3 with TRBJ1-1; tentatively, D is TRBD1 (6 bases). V was shortened by 3 bases and J by 1 base, with 6 bases between the two germline ends. This CDR3 has 13 residues. The germline CDR1 and CDR2 sequences are SGHTA and FQGTGA. CDR3 sequence: CASSLDRNTEAFF. The CDR3 DNA sequence: TGTGCCAGCAGCTTGGACAGGAACACTGAAGCTTTCTTT.

V usage is TRBV7-2 and J usage is TRBJ2-1; D may be TRBD2 (5 bases). V was clipped by 1 base and J by 6 bases, with 10 bases between them. Germline V CDR1 and CDR2: SGHTA, FQGNSA. The CDR3 covers 14 residues. This CDR3 is CASSLETNPNEQFF. In nucleotides, the CDR3 is TGTGCCAGCAGCTTAGAGACTAATCCCAATGAGCAGTTCTTC. Using reference TRBV7-2 and TRBJ2-1 for the parts outside the CDR3, the full variable domain is GAGVSQSPSNKVTEKGKDVELRCDPISGHTALYWYRQSLGQGLEFLIYFQGNSAPDKSGLPSDRFSAERTGGSVSTLTIQRTQQEDSAVYLCASSLETNPNEQFFGPGTRLTVL.

A remark on this clone: The same CDR3 is also encoded by other DNA sequences in this sample. V gene TRBV6-1 combines with J gene TRBJ2-7, with 7 bases that match TRBD2. The CDR3 extends over 17 amino acids. Germline CDR1 reads MNHNS; CDR2 reads SASEGT. J was trimmed by 2 bases and V by 3 bases; bases with no gene match: 13. CDR3 sequence reads: CASSENFGTSVTYEQYF. DNA of the CDR3: TGTGCCAGCAGTGAGAACTTTGGAACTAGCGTGACCTACGAGCAGTACTTC.

The chain is built from TRBV5-1 and TRBJ2-1, with 9 bases identical to TRBD2. Unmatched junction bases numbered 7, after V lost 0 bases and J lost 9 bases. The CDR3 extends over 15 amino acids. Germline assignment: CDR1 SGHRS and CDR2 YFSETQ. CDR3 DNA sequence: TGCGCCAGCAGCTTGGCGGCTAGCGGGGAGGTTGAGCAGTTCTTC. Its translation: CASSLAASGEVEQFF.